This T cell receptor (beta chain) was captured by sequencing in a study of blood T cell repertoires in COVID-19. Overall study context: Donors in the United States, Italy and Spain gave samples during acute or convalescent COVID-19.

Germline loops: CDR1 SGHRS, CDR2 YFSETQ. Trimming stripped 2 bases from V and 5 bases from J, with 16 bases between. CDR3 length: 15 residues. The protocol was immunoSEQ multiplex PCR, while the TCRdb copy is restricted to in-frame clones and leaves out a portion. This sample has around 300,000 clones, with 70% to 90% found just once. The TCR originated in a woman between 70 and 85 years old with acute or convalescent COVID-19. This rearrangement joins TRBV5-1 to TRBJ1-2; D may be TRBD1 (6 bases). The sequenced sample consisted of peripheral blood. The CDR3 DNA reads as TGCGCCAGCAGCTTCACGACAGGCCCCACGTATGGCTACACCTTC. This gives the protein CASSFTTGPTYGYTF.